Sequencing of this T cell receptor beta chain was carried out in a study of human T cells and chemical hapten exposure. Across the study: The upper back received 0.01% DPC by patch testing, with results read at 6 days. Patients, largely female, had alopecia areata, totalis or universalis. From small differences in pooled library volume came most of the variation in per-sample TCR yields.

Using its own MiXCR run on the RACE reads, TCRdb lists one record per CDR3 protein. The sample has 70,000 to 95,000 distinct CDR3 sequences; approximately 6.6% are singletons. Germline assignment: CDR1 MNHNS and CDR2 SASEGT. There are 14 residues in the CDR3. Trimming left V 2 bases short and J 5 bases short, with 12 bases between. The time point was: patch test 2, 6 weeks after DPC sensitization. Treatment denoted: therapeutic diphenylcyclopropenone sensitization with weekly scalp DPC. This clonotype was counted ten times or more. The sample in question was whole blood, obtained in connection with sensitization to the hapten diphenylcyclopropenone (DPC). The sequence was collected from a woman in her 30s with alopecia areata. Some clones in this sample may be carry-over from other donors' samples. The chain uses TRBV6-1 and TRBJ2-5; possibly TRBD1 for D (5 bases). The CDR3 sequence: CASSEPWGLETQYF. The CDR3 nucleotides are TGTGCCAGCAGTGAACCATGGGGCTTGGAGACCCAGTACTTC.